These 12 T cell receptor beta chains came from one sample sequenced in a study of blood T cells in healthy people across ages. The use of a sample-barcoded 5' primer and a J-beta primer mix characterized a second PCR of roughly 6 to 12 cycles. A single record per CDR3 protein comes from TCRdb applying MiXCR to the 5' RACE reads. The sample includes approximately 820,000 distinct CDR3 sequences, around 42% of them seen just once. What was sequenced was blood. Every receptor here comes from a man in his sixties in good health.

The chain recombines TRBV5-1 with TRBJ2-3, with 9 positions matching TRBD1. Germline V gives CDR1 SGHRS, CDR2 YFSETQ. This CDR3 region has 15 residues. The trim removed 5 bases at V and 0 bases at J, leaving 4 bases unmatched. The CDR3 is CASRYGTGSTDTQYF. Written as DNA, the CDR3 is TGCGCCAGCAGATACGGGACAGGGAGCACAGATACGCAGTATTTT. The whole variable domain, filled in from reference TRBV5-1 and TRBJ2-3, reads KAGVTQTPRYLIKTRGQQVTLSCSPISGHRSVSWYQQTPGQGLQFLFEYFSETQRNKGNFPGRFSGRQFSNSRSEMNVSTLELGDSALYLCASRYGTGSTDTQYFGPGTRLTVL.

This clonotype appeared a few times. This CDR3 reads CASSPARGAGTDTQYF. DNA of the CDR3: TGCGCCAGCAGCCCCGCGCGGGGGGCGGGCACAGATACGCAGTATTTT. This chain links TRBV4-3 with TRBJ2-3; 8 bases agree with TRBD2. Trimming at V came to 4 bases and at J to 1 base, leaving 7 bases not matched to a gene. This CDR3 is 16 amino acids long. The germline V gene encodes CDR1 LGHNA and CDR2 YSLEER.

This clonotype was counted ten times or more. The rearrangement links TRBV5-1 to TRBJ2-5; D is unclear. The V gene lost 5 bases and the J gene lost 1 base, with 9 bases spanning the gap. Germline CDR1 is SGHRS and CDR2 is YFSETQ. This CDR3 contains 13 residues. CDR3 region: CASRYGVQETQYF. CDR3 coding DNA: TGCGCCAGCAGATACGGAGTCCAAGAGACCCAGTACTTC.

This clonotype occurred a few times. The chain joins TRBV7-2 to TRBJ1-2; unclear D gene. Looked up from germline, CDR1 is SGHTA and CDR2 is FQGNSA. The CDR3 contains 14 residues. Trimming shortened V by 6 bases and J by 4 bases, and 15 bases separated the two germline ends. The CDR3 sequence: CASSSSTPIYGYTF. The CDR3 DNA follows: TGTGCCAGCAGTTCTAGTACCCCGATCTATGGCTACACCTTC.

Notes on this clonotype: Just one base apart from a much larger clone, this may be a read error. The CDR3 does not end in the conserved phenylalanine or tryptophan, so this is likely a read error. The chain recombines TRBV4-3 with TRBJ2-1; D is unresolved. CDR3 length: 11 residues. Trimming cost V 6 bases and J 3 bases, with 3 bases left between them. Germline CDR1 LGHNA, CDR2 YSLEER. Written as DNA, the CDR3 is TGCGCCAGCAGTATCTACAATGAGCAGTTCTCC. Its protein product is CASSIYNEQFS.

This chain uses TRBV20-1 with TRBJ2-1, with 9 nucleotides matching TRBD1. This CDR3 is 14 amino acids long. Germline V gene data show CDR1 as DFQATT and CDR2 as SNEGSKA (reference sequence). V lost 0 bases and J lost 11; bases outside the gene matches: 8. CDR3 sequence (DNA): TGCAGTGCTAGAGATCGACGACAGGGGGACAAGCAGTTCTTC. Its translation: CSARDRRQGDKQFF.

This clonotype was seen more than once but under ten times. The chain employs TRBV5-4 and TRBJ2-1; tentatively, D is TRBD2 (6 bases). V gave up 0 bases and J gave up 8 bases, with 6 bases separating them. CDR3 size: 12 residues. Germline CDR1 is SGHNT and CDR2 is YYREEE (reference sequence). DNA for the CDR3: TGTGCCAGCAGCTTGGAGCGGGATGAGCAGTTCTTC. Translation: CASSLERDEQFF. Full variable domain (outside the CDR3, taken from reference TRBV5-4 and TRBJ2-1): ETGVTQSPTHLIKTRGQQVTLRCSSQSGHNTVSWYQQALGQGPQFIFQYYREEENGRGNFPPRFSGLQFPNYSSELNVNALELDDSALYLCASSLERDEQFFGPGTRLTVL.

The chain joins TRBV29-1 to TRBJ2-5; TRBD1 aligns across 11 bases. CDR3 length equals 14 residues. Germline-derived CDR1 and CDR2 are SQVTM and ANQGSEA. V was pared by 6 bases and J by 4 bases, with 7 bases of the junction left unmatched. The CDR3 is CSVGGQGVIETQYF. The CDR3 nucleotides are TGCAGCGTGGGGGGACAGGGGGTGATAGAGACCCAGTACTTC.

The table lists this clonotype with a few counts. The chain links TRBV12-3 or TRBV12-4 to TRBJ2-1; D uncertain. V was clipped by 3 bases and J by 9 bases, with 9 bases between them. CDR3 length: 12 amino acids. The CDR3 loop is CASSLASVEQFF. The CDR3 DNA sequence: TGTGCCAGCAGTTTGGCGTCGGTTGAGCAGTTCTTC.

This clonotype occurred a few times. The rearrangement links TRBV20-1 to TRBJ2-1; D is unclear. The CDR3 consists of 15 residues. Germline CDR1 reads DFQATT; CDR2 reads SNEGSKA (reference sequence). Trimming stripped 6 bases from V and 0 bases from J, with 15 bases between. Written as DNA, the CDR3 is TGCAGTGCCCCCTCGGGTTACAGCTCCTACAATGAGCAGTTCTTC. Amino acid sequence: CSAPSGYSSYNEQFF.

This chain uses TRBV2 with TRBJ2-1; D gene unclear. The V end lost 4 bases, the J end lost 15 bases, and 10 bases lay between the germline ends. Germline V gene data show CDR1 as SNHLY and CDR2 as FYNNEI. The length of the CDR3 is 10 residues. The CDR3 is CASSGPGGFF. The CDR3 region has the DNA TGTGCCAGCAGTGGGCCAGGTGGGTTCTTC.

J is TRBJ2-2 and V is TRBV6-2 or TRBV6-3; D gene unclear. V was pared by 7 bases and J by 2 bases, with 11 bases between. Per germline, CDR1 MNHEY and CDR2 SVGEGT. The CDR3 spans 14 residues. CDR3 amino acids: CASITGRNTGELFF. As DNA, the CDR3 is TGTGCCAGCATCACGGGCCGTAACACCGGGGAGCTGTTTTTT.